Reported below is one T cell receptor beta chain. Its antigen is as yet unknown. Germline CDR1 reads SEHNR; CDR2 reads FQNEAQ (reference sequence). Trimming removed 5 bases at V and 2 bases at J, with 13 bases between. The CDR3 covers 15 residues. The sample comes from a study of monozygotic twins with cystic fibrosis. Study-wide results and limits: In 13 of 16 pairs, V gene usage was closest to the co-twin's. In this small cohort, shared CDR3 numbers showed no association with age, concordance or disease severity.

The table came from immunoSEQ multiplex PCR; TCRdb's copy has only in-frame clones and leaves some out. The sample includes about 36,000 clones, just over 90% of them seen just once. This TCR was sampled from a boy between 2 and 10 years old with cystic fibrosis. This chain connects TRBV7-9 to TRBJ1-3, with D maybe TRBD1 (6 bases). Sample: blood. The CDR3 protein is CASSLIQGAGNTIYF. The CDR3 DNA follows: TGTGCCAGCAGCCTGATACAGGGCGCTGGAAACACCATATATTTT. The entire variable domain, with the rest obtained from reference TRBV7-9 and TRBJ1-3, is as follows: DTGVSQNPRHKITKRGQNVTFRCDPISEHNRLYWYRQTLGQGPEFLTYFQNEAQLEKSRLLSDRFSAERPKGSFSTLEIQRTEQGDSAMYLCASSLIQGAGNTIYFGEGSWLTVV.